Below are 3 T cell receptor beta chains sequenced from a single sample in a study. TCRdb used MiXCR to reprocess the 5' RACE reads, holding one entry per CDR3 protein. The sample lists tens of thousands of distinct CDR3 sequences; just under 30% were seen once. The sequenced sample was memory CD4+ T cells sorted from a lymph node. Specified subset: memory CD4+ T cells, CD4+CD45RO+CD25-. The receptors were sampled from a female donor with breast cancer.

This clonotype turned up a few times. CDR3 coding DNA: TGCGCCAGCAGCCAAGTGTCCCACGGCAAGAGCTCCTACAATGAGCAGTTCTTC. This sequence encodes CASSQVSHGKSSYNEQFF. This chain uses TRBV4-1 with TRBJ2-1, with D unclear. Trimming cost V 1 base and J 0 bases, with 16 bases left between them. Germline-derived CDR1 and CDR2 are MGHRA and YSYEKL. This CDR3 region has 18 residues.

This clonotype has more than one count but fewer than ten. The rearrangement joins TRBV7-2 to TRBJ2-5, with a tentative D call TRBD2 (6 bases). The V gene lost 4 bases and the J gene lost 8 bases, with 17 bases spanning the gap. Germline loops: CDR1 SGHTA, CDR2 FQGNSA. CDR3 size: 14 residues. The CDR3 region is CASSSRDLGDTQYF. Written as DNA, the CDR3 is TGTGCCAGCAGCTCCCGGGACTTAGGAGATACCCAGTACTTC.

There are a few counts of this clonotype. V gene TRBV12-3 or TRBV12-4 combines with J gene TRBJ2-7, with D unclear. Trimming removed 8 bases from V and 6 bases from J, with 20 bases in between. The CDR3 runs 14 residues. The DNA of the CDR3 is TGTGCCAGCTCTCCCTCCGAGACCCCCGGCGAGCAGTACTTC. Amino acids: CASSPSETPGEQYF.